One sample yielded the 9 T cell receptor beta chains listed below, sequenced in a study of shared T cell receptors in the human thymus (dated by TCRdb to the early 2020s). The method behind the library was the immunoSEQ multiplex PCR assay. TCRdb provides this immuneACCESS table in a form limited to in-frame rearrangements. Some clones are lacking; in checked studies, under half of them reflect an unresolved V gene, and why the rest are absent is not known. Here the sample has 500,000 to 850,000 clones; around 87% occur a single time. The ten most abundant clones make up under 0.01% of the sample. Another study also made use of these data, one on human thymus T cells.

The sequenced material came from thymocytes. These TCRs come from a boy younger than two with a congenital heart defect. Donor details come from another sample of the same person, matched by shared clones.

Points on this clone: The same CDR3 can be traced to other DNA sequences in this sample. The chain recombines TRBV28 with TRBJ2-3; D might be TRBD2 (5 bases). The germline V gene has CDR1 MDHEN and CDR2 SYDVKM. The CDR3 spans 12 residues. Deletions cut 3 bases from V and 4 bases from J, with 5 bases between. The CDR3 bases are TGTGCCAGCAGTTTCGGGGCAGATACGCAGTATTTT. It translates to CASSFGADTQYF.

The chain combines TRBV27 with TRBJ2-3; 10 bases agree with TRBD1. This CDR3 comprises 22 residues. CDR1 is MNHEY and CDR2 is SMNVEV in the germline V gene (reference sequence). V dropped 5 bases and J dropped 2; count of bases not matched to a gene: 25. CDR3 sequence: CASSPLPLGDRGNTPYTDTQYF. As DNA, the CDR3 is TGTGCCAGCAGTCCACTACCGCTGGGGGACAGGGGAAACACCCCTTACACAGATACGCAGTATTTT.

The chain joins TRBV5-1 to TRBJ2-1; 7 nucleotides line up with TRBD1. Germline V gene data show CDR1 as SGHRS and CDR2 as YFSETQ. V gave up 4 bases and J gave up 4 bases; unmatched junction bases: 8. CDR3 length: 15 amino acids. CDR3 protein: CASSPGTVSYNEQFF. Here the CDR3 DNA reads TGCGCCAGCAGCCCAGGGACAGTCTCTTACAATGAGCAGTTCTTC.

The gene calls are TRBV30 and TRBJ2-1; 7 bases map to TRBD1. V lost 0 bases and J lost 1; bases outside the gene matches: 12. The germline CDR1 and CDR2 sequences are GTSNPN and SVGIG (reference sequence). The CDR3 spans 18 residues. The CDR3 nucleotides are TGTGCCTGGAGTGTAGAGGTAGCTGACAGGGCTTCCTACAATGAGCAGTTCTTC. Translated, it gives CAWSVEVADRASYNEQFF. The full variable domain, with the rest looked up from reference TRBV30 and TRBJ2-1, is SQTIHQWPATLVQPVGSPLSLECTVEGTSNPNLYWYRQAAGRGLQLLFYSVGIGQISSEVPQNLSASRPQDRQFILSSKKLLLSDSGFYLCAWSVEVADRASYNEQFFGPGTRLTVL.

The gene calls are TRBV5-6 and TRBJ1-2, with a possible D match to TRBD1 (5 bases). This CDR3 region has 18 residues. Germline CDR1 and CDR2: SGHDT and YYEEEE. Trimming left V 4 bases short and J 3 bases short, with 25 bases between. Written as DNA, the CDR3 is TGTGCCAGCAGCCTTCTAGCCGAAATTATATCGGGGGACTATGGCTACACCTTC. Translated, it gives CASSLLAEIISGDYGYTF. Filled out from reference TRBV5-6 and TRBJ1-2, the complete variable domain reads DAGVTQSPTHLIKTRGQQVTLRCSPKSGHDTVSWYQQALGQGPQFIFQYYEEEERQRGNFPDRFSGHQFPNYSSELNVNALLLGDSALYLCASSLLAEIISGDYGYTFGSGTRLTVV.

The chain joins TRBV2 to TRBJ1-1; D call uncertain. Germline V gene data show CDR1 as SNHLY and CDR2 as FYNNEI. This CDR3 has 13 residues. Trimming took 4 bases from V and 2 from J, leaving 8 bases between them. The CDR3 sequence is CASSGPRNTEAFF. CDR3 DNA sequence: TGTGCCAGCAGTGGGCCCCGCAACACTGAAGCTTTCTTT.

This clone was detected once. J is TRBJ2-2 and V is TRBV29-1; 7 bases map to TRBD1. Germline CDR1 reads SQVTM; CDR2 reads ANQGSEA. The junction had 4 bases not matched to a gene; V was cut back by 4 bases and J by 2 bases. CDR3 length: 14 amino acids. As DNA, the CDR3 is TGCAGCGTTGGGACAGGTGCCAACACCGGGGAGCTGTTTTTT. Protein: CSVGTGANTGELFF.

The chain has TRBV14 and TRBJ1-2; D is ambiguous. This CDR3 spans 16 amino acids. Germline assignment: CDR1 SGHDN and CDR2 FVKESK. V was trimmed by 1 base and J by 8 bases, leaving 20 bases between them. The CDR3 loop reads CASSQGRVHIRGGYTF. The CDR3 DNA follows: TGTGCCAGCAGCCAAGGTCGAGTACACATCCGGGGAGGCTACACCTTC.

The rearrangement links TRBV28 to TRBJ1-4, with 8 bases identical to TRBD1. After removal of 6 bases from V and 10 bases from J, the junction contained 4 bases not matched to a gene. There are 12 residues in the CDR3. Germline loops: CDR1 MDHEN, CDR2 SYDVKM. CDR3 sequence reads: CASREGQGKLFF. The CDR3 DNA reads as TGTGCCAGCAGGGAAGGACAGGGAAAACTGTTTTTT.